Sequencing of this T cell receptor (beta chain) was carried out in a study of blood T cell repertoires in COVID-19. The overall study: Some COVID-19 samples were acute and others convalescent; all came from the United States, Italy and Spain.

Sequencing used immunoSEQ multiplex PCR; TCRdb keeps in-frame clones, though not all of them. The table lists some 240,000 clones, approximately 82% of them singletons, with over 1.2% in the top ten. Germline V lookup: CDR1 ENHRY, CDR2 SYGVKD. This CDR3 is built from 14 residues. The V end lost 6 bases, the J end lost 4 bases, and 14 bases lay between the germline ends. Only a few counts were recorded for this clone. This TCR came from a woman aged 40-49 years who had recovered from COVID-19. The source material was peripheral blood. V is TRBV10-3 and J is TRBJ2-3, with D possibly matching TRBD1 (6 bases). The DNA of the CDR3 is TGTGCCATCAGGGCACAGGGAGTCGCAGATACGCAGTATTTT. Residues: CAIRAQGVADTQYF.